This TCR beta chain was recorded in a study of OX40 agonist ivuxolimab in advanced cancers. About the study: Eligibility admitted prior anti-PD-1, anti-PD-L1 or anti-CTLA-4 therapy; 40% to 50% had some. General observations from the study: Among the least clonally expanded were partial responders at 0.1-3.0 mg/kg. Dosing at 0.1 to 3.0 mg/kg was accompanied by clonal expansion of CD4+ and CD8+ blood T cells by week 6. Low levels of normalized T-cell clonal expansion also appeared in some nonresponders.

With regard to this clone: Its antigen is unidentified.

The assay was immunoSEQ multiplex PCR, and TCRdb's table has in-frame clones only and misses some. Found here are around 72,000 clones, roughly 88% of them singletons; the top ten hold roughly 8.2%. Germline loops: CDR1 SGHNT, CDR2 YYREEE (reference sequence). The V end was cut by 2 bases, the J end by 2 bases, with 16 bases between. This CDR3 is 16 amino acids long. The specimen comprised CD4+ or CD8+ T cells sorted from blood, sampled in a trial of the OX40 agonist ivuxolimab. The source of this sequence is an adult with an advanced solid tumor such as melanoma, head and neck, liver or kidney cancer. J is TRBJ2-5 and V is TRBV5-4; D might be TRBD1 or TRBD2, each matching 5 bases. The CDR3 region is CASSLTGAWDQETQYF. In DNA, the CDR3 is TGTGCCAGCAGCTTAACCGGGGCCTGGGATCAAGAGACCCAGTACTTC.